A selection of T cell receptor beta chains follows, all from one sample in a study of T cells after yellow fever vaccination. TCRdb processed the 5' RACE reads anew with MiXCR; each CDR3 protein has one entry. The repertoire holds about 130,000 distinct CDR3 sequences, with around 9.8% as singletons. The sample here was CD8+ T cells sorted from PBMCs, taken on the day of the yellow fever booster vaccination. Receptors originate from a man aged 18-30 years who received the YFV17D yellow fever vaccine. The CDR3 runs from the conserved cysteine through the conserved F or W. A D gene is named only where the DNA matches it firmly. Expanded clones are given a class, and other clones once, few, many or no size at all.

J	D	size	V	DNA	CDR3
TRBJ1-6	.	.	TRBV10-3	TGTGCCGCTAAGGAGGAGGGCTTATCTAATTCACCCCTCCACTTT	CAAKEEGLSNSPLHF
TRBJ2-1	TRBD2	.	TRBV20-1	TGCAGTGCTTCATATACTAGCGGGGGTCTCAATGAGCAGTTCTTC	CSASYTSGGLNEQFF
TRBJ2-6	.	.	TRBV4-1	TGCGCCAGCAGCCAGAGAAACTCTGGGGCCAACGTCCTGACTTTC	CASSQRNSGANVLTF
TRBJ1-1	.	few	TRBV4-1	TGCGCCAGCAGCCCTTACCCGGGACCCATGAACACTGAAGCTTTCTTT	CASSPYPGPMNTEAFF
TRBJ1-1	TRBD1	.	TRBV2	TGTGCCAGCAGTTTGACAGGGGAGTTGAGTGAAGCTTTCTTT	CASSLTGELSEAFF
TRBJ2-1	.	many	TRBV4-3	TGCGCCAGCAGCCAAATGAAGGGAGATGAGCAGTTCTTC	CASSQMKGDEQFF
TRBJ2-5	TRBD2	many	TRBV19	TGTGCCAGTAAGGATAGTAGCGGGCCCCAAGAGACCCAGTACTTC	CASKDSSGPQETQYF
TRBJ2-7	.	few	TRBV7-8	TGTGCCAGCAGCTTAGCCAACTACGAGCAGTACTTC	CASSLANYEQYF
TRBJ1-2	.	few	TRBV20-1	TGCAGTGCTCACCCTGTGGAGGCAGGGAGTTATGGCTACACCTTC	CSAHPVEAGSYGYTF
TRBJ1-2	TRBD1	few	TRBV3-1	TGTGCCAGCAGCCAAGGGTACCGGGACAGGGGAAGGTATGGCTACACCTTC	CASSQGYRDRGRYGYTF
TRBJ1-4	.	few	TRBV7-9	TGTGCCAGCCGCCCTCAGGGGCGGGAAAAACTGTTTTTT	CASRPQGREKLFF
TRBJ2-6	.	few	TRBV7-2	TGTGCCAGCAGCTTAGGGCCGGGGGCCGGGGCCAACGTCCTGACTTTC	CASSLGPGAGANVLTF
TRBJ2-3	.	many	TRBV9	TGTGCCAGCAGCGTAGGGGGGGGGCCGCCAGATACGCAGTATTTT	CASSVGGGPPDTQYF
TRBJ1-1	.	many	TRBV5-5	TGTGCCAGCAGCGGGGGCTGGAACACTGAAGCTTTCTTT	CASSGGWNTEAFF
TRBJ2-6	.	.	TRBV6-5	TGTGCCAGCAGTTACAGCGACGCTGGGGCCAACGTCCTGACTTTC	CASSYSDAGANVLTF
TRBJ2-2	TRBD1	.	TRBV6-2/TRBV6-3	TGTGCCAGCAGTTACTCGGTTGCGGACAGGGATACCGGGGAGCTGTTTTTT	CASSYSVADRDTGELFF
TRBJ2-2	.	many	TRBV29-1	TGCAGCGCTGTTAACACCGGGGAGCTGTTTTTT	CSAVNTGELFF
TRBJ2-1	TRBD1	few	TRBV6-2/TRBV6-3	TGTGCCAGCAGGCCTACAGGGGGCTCCTACAATGAGCAGTTCTTC	CASRPTGGSYNEQFF
TRBJ1-6	.	.	TRBV14	TGTGCCAGCAGCCAAGATAACCCGGGGGGATATAATTCACCCCTCCACTTT	CASSQDNPGGYNSPLHF
TRBJ2-3	.	few	TRBV29-1	TGCAGCGTTGTACTGTTGGGGACAGATACGCAGTATTTT	CSVVLLGTDTQYF
TRBJ1-1	.	.	TRBV2	TGTGCCAGCAGTGACGGGGGGATCACTGAAGCTTTCTTT	CASSDGGITEAFF
TRBJ2-1	TRBD1	many	TRBV5-5	TGTGCCAGCAGCTCCCGTGAGGGACAGGGTGTTAATGAGCAGTTCTTC	CASSSREGQGVNEQFF
TRBJ1-5	.	few	TRBV27	TGTGCCAGCAGTTTACAGCCGGGGCAGCCCCAGCATTTT	CASSLQPGQPQHF
TRBJ1-1	.	few	TRBV7-9	TGTGCCAGCAGCTTAGCCCTTGTTGGGGGACACACTGAAGCTTTCTTT	CASSLALVGGHTEAFF
TRBJ2-5	.	.	TRBV28	TGTGCCAGCAGTTTCATAGAGACCCAGTACTTC	CASSFIETQYF
TRBJ1-2	.	.	TRBV4-3	TGCGCCAGCAGCCGAGATCCCGAGATAAATGGCTACACCTTC	CASSRDPEINGYTF
TRBJ1-1	.	.	TRBV9	TGTGCCAGCAGCGTGGATGGCTCGGGCACTGAAGCTTTCTTT	CASSVDGSGTEAFF
TRBJ2-5	.	.	TRBV7-9	TGTGCCAGCAGCTTAGCGATTTCTGGGGGCGCGGGAGAGACCCAGTACTTC	CASSLAISGGAGETQYF
TRBJ2-3	.	many	TRBV28	TGTGCCAGCAGTTTAGAACAGCTCACAGATACGCAGTATTTT	CASSLEQLTDTQYF
TRBJ2-3	TRBD2	.	TRBV5-4	TGTGCCAGCAGCTTGGCCTATAGCGGGGTGTCAGATACGCAGTATTTT	CASSLAYSGVSDTQYF
TRBJ2-3	.	.	TRBV1	TGCACCAGCAGCCTACGCGGCTTGACTAGCGGGGAAGGTGTGGATACGCAGTATTTT	CTSSLRGLTSGEGVDTQYF
TRBJ1-5	.	.	TRBV5-1	TGCGCCAGCAGCTTGGTTCAGCCCCAGCATTTT	CASSLVQPQHF
TRBJ2-1	.	few	TRBV7-8	TGTGCCAGCAGCTTAGGGTTCGGCGGGGGCCTCGAGGAGCAGTTCTTC	CASSLGFGGGLEEQFF
TRBJ2-2	.	few	TRBV5-4	TGTGCCAGCAGCTTGGATTCGCGGGGGCCCGTAGGGACCGGGGAGCTGTTTTTT	CASSLDSRGPVGTGELFF
TRBJ1-1	.	.	TRBV12-3/TRBV12-4	TGTGCCAGCAGAATTGGGTACAGTGAAGCTTTCTTT	CASRIGYSEAFF
TRBJ2-1	TRBD2	.	TRBV28	TGTGCCAGCAGTTTTAAAAGTCTAGCGGGGATCTCCTACAATGAGCAGTTCTTC	CASSFKSLAGISYNEQFF
TRBJ2-1	.	.	TRBV10-1	TGCGCCAGGGGAAGTAGAAGTCCGGAGCAGTTCTTC	CARGSRSPEQFF
TRBJ2-5	.	.	TRBV10-3	TGTGCCATCAGCTCTCCCATCGAAACAGGGTCCTACCAAGAGACCCAGTACTTC	CAISSPIETGSYQETQYF
TRBJ1-6	TRBD1	few	TRBV27	TGTGCCAGCTGGGGGACAGGCGGTAATTCACCCCTCCACTTT	CASWGTGGNSPLHF
TRBJ1-5	.	few	TRBV6-6	TGTGCCAGCAGCCTCGTGGGGAGCAATCAGCCCCAGCATTTT	CASSLVGSNQPQHF
TRBJ1-5	.	few	TRBV5-6	TGTGCCAGCAGCCAGGAAAATCAGCCCCAGCATTTT	CASSQENQPQHF
TRBJ2-5	.	many	TRBV7-2	TGTGCCAGCAGCTTACGGGGGGCTTTTGGGATTCTCGTCACCGATGAAGAGACCCAGTACTTC	CASSLRGAFGILVTDEETQYF
TRBJ1-2	.	.	TRBV7-9	TGTGCCAGCAGCATGCCGGGGACATCTGGCTACACCTTC	CASSMPGTSGYTF
TRBJ1-2	TRBD1	.	TRBV3-1	TGTGCCAGCAGCCAAGCCGGGACAGGGTTAGCTAACTATGGCTACACCTTC	CASSQAGTGLANYGYTF
TRBJ2-2	TRBD1	.	TRBV13	TGTGCCAGTCGACAGGGGCACACCGGGGAGCTGTTTTTT	CASRQGHTGELFF
TRBJ1-2	.	few	TRBV9	TGTGCCAGCAGCGTAGGGGTTGGCGGCTACACCTTC	CASSVGVGGYTF
TRBJ2-1	.	.	TRBV15	TGTGCCACCAGCAGTAGAGTGACACCTTACAATGAGCAGTTCTTC	CATSSRVTPYNEQFF
TRBJ2-2	.	few	TRBV6-2/TRBV6-3	TGTGCCAGCAGTGTCGGGTCGAACACCGGGGAGCTGTTTTTT	CASSVGSNTGELFF
TRBJ1-6	.	.	TRBV20-1	TGCAGTGCTAGAGGCTACCGGCCTGAACTGAGGTCCTATAATTCACCCCTCCACTTT	CSARGYRPELRSYNSPLHF
TRBJ2-1	.	few	TRBV4-1	TGCGCCAGCAGCCAAGACGGGGGGCTGAAGGATGAGCAGTTCTTC	CASSQDGGLKDEQFF
TRBJ1-1	TRBD1	.	TRBV10-3	TGTGCCATCAGACCGGGACAGTCGAACACTGAAGCTTTCTTT	CAIRPGQSNTEAFF
TRBJ1-4	.	.	TRBV4-2	TGTGCCAGCAGCCAAGAGGGGGGACGGGGATCTAATGAAAAACTGTTTTTT	CASSQEGGRGSNEKLFF
TRBJ2-2	TRBD1	few	TRBV5-1	TGCGCCAGCAGCACCGGGACAGCGAACACCGGGGAGCTGTTTTTT	CASSTGTANTGELFF
TRBJ1-5	.	.	TRBV6-5	TGTGCCGGTCAACACAGCAATCAGCCCCAGCATTTT	CAGQHSNQPQHF
TRBJ1-4	.	.	TRBV7-9	TGTGCCAGCAGGGCAGGGATGCAGGAAAAACTGTTTTTT	CASRAGMQEKLFF
TRBJ1-6	.	few	TRBV19	TGTGCCAGTAGTATAGGAGGGAGGAATTCACCCCTCCACTTT	CASSIGGRNSPLHF
TRBJ2-5	.	.	TRBV20-1	TGCAGTGCAGTGGTGGCGGCGCAAGAGACCCAGTACTTC	CSAVVAAQETQYF
TRBJ2-7	.	few	TRBV7-6	TGTGCCAGCAGCTTAGAGAACTCCTACGAGCAGTACTTC	CASSLENSYEQYF
TRBJ2-3	TRBD1	.	TRBV7-8	TGTGCCAGCAGCTCCACAGGGGGCGGTGCGGGTACGCAGTATTTT	CASSSTGGGAGTQYF
TRBJ2-3	.	few	TRBV4-3	TGCGCCAGCAGCCAAGATGGTCGGAGCACAGATACGCAGTATTTT	CASSQDGRSTDTQYF